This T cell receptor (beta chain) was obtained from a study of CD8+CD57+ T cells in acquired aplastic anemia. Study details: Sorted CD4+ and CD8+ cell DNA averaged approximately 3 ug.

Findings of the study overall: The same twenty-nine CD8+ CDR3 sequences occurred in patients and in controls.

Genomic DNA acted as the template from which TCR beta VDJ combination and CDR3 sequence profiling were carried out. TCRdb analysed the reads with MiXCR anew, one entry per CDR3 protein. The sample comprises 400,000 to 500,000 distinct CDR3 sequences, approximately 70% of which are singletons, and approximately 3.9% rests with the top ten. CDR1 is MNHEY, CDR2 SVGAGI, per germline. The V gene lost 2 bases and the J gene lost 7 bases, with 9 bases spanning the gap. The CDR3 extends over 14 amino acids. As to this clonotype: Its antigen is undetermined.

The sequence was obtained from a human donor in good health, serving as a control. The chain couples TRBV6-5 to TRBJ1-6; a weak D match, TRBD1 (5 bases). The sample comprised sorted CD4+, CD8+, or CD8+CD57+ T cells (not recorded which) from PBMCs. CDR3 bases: TGTGCCAGCAGTTACGACAGAGAAAATTCACCCCTCCACTTT. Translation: CASSYDRENSPLHF.